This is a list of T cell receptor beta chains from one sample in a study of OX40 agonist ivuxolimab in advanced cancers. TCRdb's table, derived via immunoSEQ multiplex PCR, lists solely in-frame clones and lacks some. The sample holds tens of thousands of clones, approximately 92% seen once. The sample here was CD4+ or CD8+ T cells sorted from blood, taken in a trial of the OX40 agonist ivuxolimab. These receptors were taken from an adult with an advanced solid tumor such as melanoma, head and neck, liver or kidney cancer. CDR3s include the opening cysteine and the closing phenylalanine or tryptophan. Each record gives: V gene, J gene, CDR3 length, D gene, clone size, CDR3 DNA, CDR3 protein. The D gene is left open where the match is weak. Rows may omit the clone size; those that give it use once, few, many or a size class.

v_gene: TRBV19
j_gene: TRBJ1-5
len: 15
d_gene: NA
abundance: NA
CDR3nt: TGTGCCAGTAGTATAGGGGGCGGAAGCAATCAGCCCCAGCATTTT
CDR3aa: CASSIGGGSNQPQHF

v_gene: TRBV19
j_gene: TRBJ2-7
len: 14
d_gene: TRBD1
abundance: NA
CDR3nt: TGTGCCAGTAGAGGGACAGGGCTTTTCAACGAGCAGTACTTC
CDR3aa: CASRGTGLFNEQYF

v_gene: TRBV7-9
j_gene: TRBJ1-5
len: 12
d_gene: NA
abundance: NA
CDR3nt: TGTGCCAGCAGCTTAGATCGTCAGCCCCAGCATTTT
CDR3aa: CASSLDRQPQHF

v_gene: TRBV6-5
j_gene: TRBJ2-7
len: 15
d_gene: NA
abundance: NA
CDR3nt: TGTGCCAGCAGTTTTGGGACCGATAGCTCCTACGAGCAGTACTTC
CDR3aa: CASSFGTDSSYEQYF

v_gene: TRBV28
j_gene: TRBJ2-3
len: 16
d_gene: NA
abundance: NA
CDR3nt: TGTGCCAGCACCCTCGGCCTTTACTCTAGCACAGATACGCAGTATTTT
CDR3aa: CASTLGLYSSTDTQYF

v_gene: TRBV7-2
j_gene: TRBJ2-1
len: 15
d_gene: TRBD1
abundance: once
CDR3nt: TGTGCCAGCAGCTCGACAGGGGGAGAATACAATGAGCAGTTCTTC
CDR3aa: CASSSTGGEYNEQFF

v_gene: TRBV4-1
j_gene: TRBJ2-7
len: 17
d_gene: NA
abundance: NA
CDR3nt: TGCGCCAGCAGCCAAGACCCTACAGGGCCCAGCTCCTACGAGCAGTACTTC
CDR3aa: CASSQDPTGPSSYEQYF

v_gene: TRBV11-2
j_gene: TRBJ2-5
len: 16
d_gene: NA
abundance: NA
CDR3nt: TGTGCCAGCAGCTTAGGGATTCGGCAGAACTACGTCCAGCAGTACTTC
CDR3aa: CASSLGIRQNYVQQYF

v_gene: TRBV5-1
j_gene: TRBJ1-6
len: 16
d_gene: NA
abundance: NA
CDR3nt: TGCGCCAGCAGCTTTGCAGGGAGTTTACTTAATTCACCCCTCCACTTT
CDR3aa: CASSFAGSLLNSPLHF

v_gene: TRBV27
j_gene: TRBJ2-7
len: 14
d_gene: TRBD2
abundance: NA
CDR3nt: TGTGCCAGCAGTTTCGGGGGGGGGTCGAGTGAGCAGTACTTC
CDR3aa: CASSFGGGSSEQYF

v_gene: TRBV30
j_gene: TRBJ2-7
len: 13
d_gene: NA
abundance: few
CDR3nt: TGTGCCTGGAGTATCGGGCGATCGCAAGAGCAGTACTTC
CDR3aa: CAWSIGRSQEQYF

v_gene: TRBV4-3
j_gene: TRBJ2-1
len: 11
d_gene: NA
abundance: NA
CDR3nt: TGCGCCAGCAGCCAAGGCAATGAGCAGTTCTTC
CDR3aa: CASSQGNEQFF

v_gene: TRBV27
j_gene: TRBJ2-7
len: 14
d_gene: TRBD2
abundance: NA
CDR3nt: TGTGCCAGCAGTTTACTGAGCGGGAGCCCCGAGCAGTACTTC
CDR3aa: CASSLLSGSPEQYF

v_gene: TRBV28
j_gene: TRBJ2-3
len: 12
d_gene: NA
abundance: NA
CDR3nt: TGTGCCGTAGGGGAGTCCACAGATACGCAGTATTTT
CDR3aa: CAVGESTDTQYF

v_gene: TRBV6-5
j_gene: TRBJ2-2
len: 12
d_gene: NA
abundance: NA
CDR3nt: TGTGCCAGCAGTTACCGTTTCGGGGAGCTGTTTTTT
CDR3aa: CASSYRFGELFF

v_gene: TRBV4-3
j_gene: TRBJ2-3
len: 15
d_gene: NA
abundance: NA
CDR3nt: TGCGCCAGCAGTCGCGGCGGACGCGCGACAGATACGCAGTATTTT
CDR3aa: CASSRGGRATDTQYF

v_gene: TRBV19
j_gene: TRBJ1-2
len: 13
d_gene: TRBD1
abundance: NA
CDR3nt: TGTGCCAGTAGCGACAGGGGTAACTATGGCTACACCTTC
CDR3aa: CASSDRGNYGYTF

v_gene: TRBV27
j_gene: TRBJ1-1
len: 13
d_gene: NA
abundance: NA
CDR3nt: TGTGCCAGCAGTTTATCGCAGGCCGGGGAAGCTTTCTTT
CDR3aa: CASSLSQAGEAFF

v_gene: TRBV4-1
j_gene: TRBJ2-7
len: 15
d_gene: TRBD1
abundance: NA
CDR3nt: TGCGCCAGCAGCCAAGGTCGGACAGGGTACTACGAGCAGTACTTC
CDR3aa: CASSQGRTGYYEQYF

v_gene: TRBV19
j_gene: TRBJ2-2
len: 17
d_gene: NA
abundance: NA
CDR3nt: TGTGCCAGTAGTCCGAGAAAGTCCCGGACACCCAACGGGGAGCTGTTTTTT
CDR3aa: CASSPRKSRTPNGELFF

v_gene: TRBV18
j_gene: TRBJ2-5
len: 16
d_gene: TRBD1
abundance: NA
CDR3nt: TGTGCCAGCTCACCACCGCGGACAGGGGGGCAAGAGACCCAGTACTTC
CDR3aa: CASSPPRTGGQETQYF

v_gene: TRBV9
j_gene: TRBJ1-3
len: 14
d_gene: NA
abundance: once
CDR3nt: TGTGCCAGCAGCGGCTATTACCCGAAGAACACCATATATTTT
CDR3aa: CASSGYYPKNTIYF

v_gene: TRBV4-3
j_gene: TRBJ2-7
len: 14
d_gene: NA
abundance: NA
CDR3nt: TGCGCCAGCAGCCAAGACAGGGACTCCTACGAGCAGTACTTC
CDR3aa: CASSQDRDSYEQYF

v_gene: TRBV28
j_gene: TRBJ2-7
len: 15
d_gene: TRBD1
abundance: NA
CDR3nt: TGTGCCAGCATTGAAATAGGGACAGAGGCACCCGAGCAGTACTTC
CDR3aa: CASIEIGTEAPEQYF

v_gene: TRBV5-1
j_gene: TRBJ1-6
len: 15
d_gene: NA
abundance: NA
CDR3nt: TGCGCCAGCAGCACCGTCGAGGGTCCTAATTCACCCCTCCACTTT
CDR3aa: CASSTVEGPNSPLHF

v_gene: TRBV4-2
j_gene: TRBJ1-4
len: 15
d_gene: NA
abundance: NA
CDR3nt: TGTGCCAGCAGCCAAGGTCAAGTTACTAATGAAAAACTGTTTTTT
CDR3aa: CASSQGQVTNEKLFF

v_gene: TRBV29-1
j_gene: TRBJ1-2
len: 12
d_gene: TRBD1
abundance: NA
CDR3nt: TGCAGCGTTGCCGGGACAGCCGAGGGCTACACCTTC
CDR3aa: CSVAGTAEGYTF

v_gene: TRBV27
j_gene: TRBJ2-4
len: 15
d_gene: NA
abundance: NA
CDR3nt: TGTGCCAGCAGTTGGGCAGCGAACCTCGGAAACATTCAGTACTTC
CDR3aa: CASSWAANLGNIQYF

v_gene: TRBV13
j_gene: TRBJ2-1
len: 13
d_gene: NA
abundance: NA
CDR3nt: TGTGCCAGCAGCTTGACCTCCTACAATGAGCAGTTCTTC
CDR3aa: CASSLTSYNEQFF

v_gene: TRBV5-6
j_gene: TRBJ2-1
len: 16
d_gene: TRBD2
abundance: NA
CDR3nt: TGTGCCAGCAGCTTGGATCTAGCGGGATATAACAATGAGCAGTTCTTC
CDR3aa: CASSLDLAGYNNEQFF

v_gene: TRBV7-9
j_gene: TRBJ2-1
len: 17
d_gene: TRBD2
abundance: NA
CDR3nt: TGTGCCAGCAGCTTTCCACCGGGACTAGCGGGGGGTCTTGAGCAGTTCTTC
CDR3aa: CASSFPPGLAGGLEQFF

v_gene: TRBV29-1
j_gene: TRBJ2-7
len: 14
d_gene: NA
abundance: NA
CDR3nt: TGCAGCGTTGAAAGGGAGGTCGGGAGCTACGAGCAGTACTTC
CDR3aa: CSVEREVGSYEQYF

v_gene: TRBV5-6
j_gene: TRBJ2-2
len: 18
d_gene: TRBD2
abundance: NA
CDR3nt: TGTGCCAGCAGCTTGCCTACGCTAGCGGGACCGAACACCGGGGAGCTGTTTTTT
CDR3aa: CASSLPTLAGPNTGELFF

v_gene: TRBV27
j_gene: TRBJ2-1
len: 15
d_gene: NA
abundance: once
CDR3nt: TGTGCCAGCAGTTTTGGGGGCGCCGGGAACAATGAGCAGTTCTTC
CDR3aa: CASSFGGAGNNEQFF

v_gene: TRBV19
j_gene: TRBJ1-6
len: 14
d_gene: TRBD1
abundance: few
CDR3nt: TGTGCCAGTAGTGACCGGGACAGTAATTCACCCCTCCACTTT
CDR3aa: CASSDRDSNSPLHF

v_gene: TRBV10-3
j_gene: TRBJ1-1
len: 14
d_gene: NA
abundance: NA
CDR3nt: TGTGCCATCAGTGAGGGGGCAGCCTGGACTGAAGCTTTCTTT
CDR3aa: CAISEGAAWTEAFF

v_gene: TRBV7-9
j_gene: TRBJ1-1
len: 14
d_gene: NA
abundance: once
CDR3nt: TGTGCCAGCAGATGGGAGATGGGGAACACTGAAGCTTTCTTT
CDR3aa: CASRWEMGNTEAFF

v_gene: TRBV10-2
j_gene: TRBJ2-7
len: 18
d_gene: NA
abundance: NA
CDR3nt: TGCGCCAGCAGCCCGGGACACCGGACTGACATACATACCTACGAGCAGTACTTC
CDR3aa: CASSPGHRTDIHTYEQYF

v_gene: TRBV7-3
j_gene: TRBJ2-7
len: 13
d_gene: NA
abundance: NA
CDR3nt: TGTGCCAGCAGCTTAATAGGAGGGGACGAGCAGTACTTC
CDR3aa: CASSLIGGDEQYF

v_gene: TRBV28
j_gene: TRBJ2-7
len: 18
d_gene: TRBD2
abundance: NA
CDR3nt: TGTGCCAGCAGTACACCGGACAGGTGGGCGGGAGGGCCTTACGAGCAGTACTTC
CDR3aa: CASSTPDRWAGGPYEQYF

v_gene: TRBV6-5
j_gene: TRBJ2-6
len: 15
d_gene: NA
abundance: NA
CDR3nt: TGTGCCAGCAGTTATGGCCAGTCTGGGGCCAACGTCCTGACTTTC
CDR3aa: CASSYGQSGANVLTF

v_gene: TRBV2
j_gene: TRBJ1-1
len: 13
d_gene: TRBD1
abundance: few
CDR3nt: TGTGCCAGCAGCGTAAACAGGGGAGATGAAGCTTTCTTT
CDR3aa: CASSVNRGDEAFF

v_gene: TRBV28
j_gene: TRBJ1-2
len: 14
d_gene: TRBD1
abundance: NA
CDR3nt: TGTGCCAGCAGTTTCTCCGACAGGGACTATGGCTACACCTTC
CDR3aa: CASSFSDRDYGYTF

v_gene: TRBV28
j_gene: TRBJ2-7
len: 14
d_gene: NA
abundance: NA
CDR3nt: TGTGCCAGCAGTTTCGACTTAGAAACCTACGAGCAGTACTTC
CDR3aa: CASSFDLETYEQYF

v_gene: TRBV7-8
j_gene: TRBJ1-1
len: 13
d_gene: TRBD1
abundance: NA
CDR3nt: TGTGCCAGCACCGGGACAGAAAACACTGAAGCTTTCTTT
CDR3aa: CASTGTENTEAFF

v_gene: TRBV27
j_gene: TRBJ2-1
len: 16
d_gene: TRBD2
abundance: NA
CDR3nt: TGTGCCAGCAGTAATATAGCGGGTGCGGCCTACAATGAGCAGTTCTTC
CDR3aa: CASSNIAGAAYNEQFF

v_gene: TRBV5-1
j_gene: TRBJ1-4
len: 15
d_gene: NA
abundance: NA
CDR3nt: TGCGCCAGCAGCTTGGGGCAGGCAACTAATGAAAAACTGTTTTTT
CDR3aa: CASSLGQATNEKLFF

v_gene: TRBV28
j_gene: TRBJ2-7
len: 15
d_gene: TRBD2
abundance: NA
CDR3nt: TGTGCCAGCAGGAAAGGGACTAGCGACTCCTACGAGCAGTACTTC
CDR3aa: CASRKGTSDSYEQYF

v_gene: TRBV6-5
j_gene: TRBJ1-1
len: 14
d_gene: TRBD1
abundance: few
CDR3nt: TGTGCCAGCATAGGACAGGGGGTTTTGACTGAAGCTTTCTTT
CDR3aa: CASIGQGVLTEAFF